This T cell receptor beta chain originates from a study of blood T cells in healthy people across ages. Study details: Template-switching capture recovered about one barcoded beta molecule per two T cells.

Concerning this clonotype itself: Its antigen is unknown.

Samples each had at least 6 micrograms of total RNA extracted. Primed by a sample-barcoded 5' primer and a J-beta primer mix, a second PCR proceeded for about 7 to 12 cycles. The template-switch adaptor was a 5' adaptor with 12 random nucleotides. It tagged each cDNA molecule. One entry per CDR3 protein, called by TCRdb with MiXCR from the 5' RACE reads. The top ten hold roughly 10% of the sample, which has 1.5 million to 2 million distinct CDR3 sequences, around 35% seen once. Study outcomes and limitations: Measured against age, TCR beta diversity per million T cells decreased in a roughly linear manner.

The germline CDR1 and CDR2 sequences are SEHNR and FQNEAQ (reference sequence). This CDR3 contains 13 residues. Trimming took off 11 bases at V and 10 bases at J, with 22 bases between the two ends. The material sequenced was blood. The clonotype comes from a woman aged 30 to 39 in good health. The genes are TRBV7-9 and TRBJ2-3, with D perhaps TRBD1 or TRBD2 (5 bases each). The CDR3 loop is CAGTLRGAPSQYF. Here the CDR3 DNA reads TGTGCCGGTACACTACGGGGCGCCCCATCGCAGTATTTT.